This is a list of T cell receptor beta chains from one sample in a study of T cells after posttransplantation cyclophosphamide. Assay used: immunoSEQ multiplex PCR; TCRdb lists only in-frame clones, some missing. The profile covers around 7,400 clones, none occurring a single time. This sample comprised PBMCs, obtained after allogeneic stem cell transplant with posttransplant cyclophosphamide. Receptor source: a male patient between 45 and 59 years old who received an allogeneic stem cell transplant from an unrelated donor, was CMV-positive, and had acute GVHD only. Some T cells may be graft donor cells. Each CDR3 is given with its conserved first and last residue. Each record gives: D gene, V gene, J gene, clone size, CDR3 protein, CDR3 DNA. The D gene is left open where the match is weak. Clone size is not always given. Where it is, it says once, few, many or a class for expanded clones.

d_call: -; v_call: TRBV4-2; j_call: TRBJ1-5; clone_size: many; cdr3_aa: CASSQGSLNQPQHF; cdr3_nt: TGTGCCAGCAGCCAGGGCAGCCTAAATCAGCCCCAGCATTTT
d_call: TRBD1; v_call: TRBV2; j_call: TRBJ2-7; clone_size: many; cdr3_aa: CASSDPVGQGFNEQYF; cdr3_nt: TGTGCCAGCAGTGACCCAGTGGGACAGGGGTTCAACGAGCAGTACTTC
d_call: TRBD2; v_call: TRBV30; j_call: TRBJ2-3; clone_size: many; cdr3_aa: CAWSVLSGNTDTQYF; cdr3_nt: TGTGCCTGGAGTGTACTGAGCGGGAACACAGATACGCAGTATTTT
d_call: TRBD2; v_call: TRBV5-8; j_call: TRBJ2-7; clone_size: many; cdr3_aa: CASSLVRLAGDYEQYF; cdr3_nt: TGTGCCAGCAGCTTGGTTCGTCTAGCGGGAGACTACGAGCAGTACTTC
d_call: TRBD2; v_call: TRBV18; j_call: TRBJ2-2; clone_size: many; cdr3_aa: CASSPPNSGEYTGELFF; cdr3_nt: TGTGCCAGCTCACCACCGAATAGCGGGGAGTACACCGGGGAGCTGTTTTTT
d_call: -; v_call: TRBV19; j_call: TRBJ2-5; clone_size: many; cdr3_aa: CASSEQGRETQYF; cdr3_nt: TGTGCCAGTAGTGAACAGGGTAGGGAGACCCAGTACTTC
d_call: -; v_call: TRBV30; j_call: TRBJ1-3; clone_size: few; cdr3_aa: CAWSVPGGNTIYF; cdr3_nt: TGTGCCTGGAGTGTACCAGGAGGAAACACCATATATTTT
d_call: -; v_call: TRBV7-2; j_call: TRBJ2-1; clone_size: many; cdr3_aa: CASSLGGRVVDEQFF; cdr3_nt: TGTGCCAGCAGCTTAGGTGGCAGGGTGGTGGATGAGCAGTTCTTC
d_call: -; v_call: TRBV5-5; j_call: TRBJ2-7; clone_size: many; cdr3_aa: CASSVTVAYEQYF; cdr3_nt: TGTGCCAGCAGCGTAACAGTGGCCTACGAGCAGTACTTC
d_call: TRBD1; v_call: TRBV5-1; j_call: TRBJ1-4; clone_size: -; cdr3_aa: CASSSGTESEKLFF; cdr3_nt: TGCGCCAGCAGCTCTGGGACAGAAAGCGAAAAACTGTTTTTT
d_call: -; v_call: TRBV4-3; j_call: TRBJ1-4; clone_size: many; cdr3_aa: CASSQDREKLFF; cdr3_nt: TGCGCCAGCAGCCAAGATCGTGAAAAACTGTTTTTT
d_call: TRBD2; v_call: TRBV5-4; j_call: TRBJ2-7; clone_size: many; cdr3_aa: CASSLTSGSYEQYF; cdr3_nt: TGTGCCAGCAGTCTGACTAGCGGGAGCTACGAGCAGTACTTC
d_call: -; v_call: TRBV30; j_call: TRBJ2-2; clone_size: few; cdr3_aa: CAWQGQLNTGELFF; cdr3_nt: TGTGCCTGGCAGGGACAACTGAACACCGGGGAGCTGTTTTTT
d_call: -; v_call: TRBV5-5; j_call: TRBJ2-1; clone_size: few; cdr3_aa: CASSFDSSYNEQFF; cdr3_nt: TGTGCCAGCAGCTTCGACAGCTCCTACAATGAGCAGTTCTTC
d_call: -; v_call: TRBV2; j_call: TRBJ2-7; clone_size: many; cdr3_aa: CASSEGAGGGYEQYF; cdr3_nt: TGTGCCAGCAGTGAAGGGGCAGGGGGAGGTTACGAGCAGTACTTC
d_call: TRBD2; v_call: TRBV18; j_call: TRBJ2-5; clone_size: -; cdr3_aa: CASSPWGLAGPPSSETQYF; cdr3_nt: TGTGCCAGCTCACCATGGGGACTAGCGGGGCCCCCGTCGTCAGAGACCCAGTACTTC
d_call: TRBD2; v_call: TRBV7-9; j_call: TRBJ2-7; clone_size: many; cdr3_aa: CASSTGLAGLRYF; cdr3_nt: TGTGCCAGCAGCACGGGACTAGCGGGGTTAAGGTACTTC
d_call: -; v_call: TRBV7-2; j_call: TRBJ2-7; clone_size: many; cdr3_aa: CASSLGSSPYEQYF; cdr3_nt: TGTGCCAGCAGCTTAGGTAGCTCACCCTACGAGCAGTACTTC
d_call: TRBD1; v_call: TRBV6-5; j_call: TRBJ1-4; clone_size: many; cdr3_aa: CASSRDRGREKLFF; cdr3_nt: TGTGCCAGCAGCCGGGACAGGGGGAGAGAAAAACTGTTTTTT
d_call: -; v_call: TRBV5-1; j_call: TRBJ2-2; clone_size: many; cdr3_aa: CASSLENRGSGELFF; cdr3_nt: TGCGCCAGCAGCTTGGAAAATCGTGGCAGCGGGGAGCTGTTTTTT
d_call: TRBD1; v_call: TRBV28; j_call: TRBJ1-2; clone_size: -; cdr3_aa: CASSPWRGRGYTF; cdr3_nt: TGTGCCAGCAGCCCGTGGAGGGGGCGCGGCTACACCTTC
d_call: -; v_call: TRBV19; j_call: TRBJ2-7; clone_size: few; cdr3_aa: CASSIGAGSYEQYF; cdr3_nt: TGTGCCAGTAGTATTGGTGCTGGTTCCTACGAGCAGTACTTC
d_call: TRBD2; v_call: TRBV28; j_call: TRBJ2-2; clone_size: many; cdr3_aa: CASSLASGSTGELFF; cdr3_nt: TGTGCCAGCAGCCTGGCGAGCGGGAGTACCGGGGAGCTGTTTTTT
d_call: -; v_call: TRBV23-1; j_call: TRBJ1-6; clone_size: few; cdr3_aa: CASSHHPRNSPLHF; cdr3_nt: TGCGCCAGCAGTCATCATCCGCGTAACTCACCCCTCCACTTT
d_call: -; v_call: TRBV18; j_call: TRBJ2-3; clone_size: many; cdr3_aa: CASSWRPPTDTQYF; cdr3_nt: TGTGCCAGCTCTTGGCGGCCCCCGACAGATACGCAGTATTTT
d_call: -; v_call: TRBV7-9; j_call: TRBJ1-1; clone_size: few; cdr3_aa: CASSSSGGKGEAFF; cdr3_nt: TGTGCCAGCAGCTCATCCGGGGGTAAGGGTGAAGCTTTCTTT
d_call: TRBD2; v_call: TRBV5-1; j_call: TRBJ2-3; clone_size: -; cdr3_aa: CATRGGRAAKDTQYF; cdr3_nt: TGCGCCACCAGGGGCGGGAGGGCCGCGAAAGATACGCAGTATTTT
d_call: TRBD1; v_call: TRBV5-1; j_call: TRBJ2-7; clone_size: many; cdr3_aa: CASSLVSGGREQYF; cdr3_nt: TGCGCCAGCAGCTTGGTTTCAGGGGGCCGCGAGCAGTACTTC
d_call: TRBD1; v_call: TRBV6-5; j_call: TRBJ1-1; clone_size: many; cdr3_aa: CASSPGQAGPEAFF; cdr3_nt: TGTGCCAGCAGTCCGGGACAGGCAGGCCCTGAAGCTTTCTTT
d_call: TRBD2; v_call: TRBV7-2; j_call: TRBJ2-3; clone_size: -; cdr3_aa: CASSLGGAGGDTQYF; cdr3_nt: TGTGCCAGCAGCTTGGGGGGAGCGGGGGGTGATACGCAGTATTTT
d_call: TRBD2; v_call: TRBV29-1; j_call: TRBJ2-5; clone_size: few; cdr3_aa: CSVPSGSQETQYF; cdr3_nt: TGCAGCGTTCCTAGCGGGAGCCAAGAGACCCAGTACTTC
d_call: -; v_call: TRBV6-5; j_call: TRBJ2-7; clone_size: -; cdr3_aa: CASSYRRYYEQYF; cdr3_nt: TGTGCCAGCAGTTACCGGCGGTACTACGAGCAGTACTTC
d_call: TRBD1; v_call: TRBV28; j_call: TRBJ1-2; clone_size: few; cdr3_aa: CASTAGQGFYGYTF; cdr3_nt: TGTGCCAGCACCGCCGGACAGGGATTCTATGGCTACACCTTC
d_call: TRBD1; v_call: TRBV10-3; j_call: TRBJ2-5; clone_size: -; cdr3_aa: CAVSGPGQEANF; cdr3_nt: TGTGCCGTTTCTGGACCGGGACAGGAGGCTAACTTC
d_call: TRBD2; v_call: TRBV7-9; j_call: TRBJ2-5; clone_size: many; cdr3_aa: CASSFGGRVEETQYF; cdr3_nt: TGTGCCAGCAGCTTCGGGGGGAGAGTTGAAGAGACCCAGTACTTC
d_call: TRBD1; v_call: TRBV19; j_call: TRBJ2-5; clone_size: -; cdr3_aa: CASSISLGTGFREETQYF; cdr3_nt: TGTGCCAGTAGTATTAGTCTCGGGACAGGGTTTAGAGAAGAGACCCAGTACTTC
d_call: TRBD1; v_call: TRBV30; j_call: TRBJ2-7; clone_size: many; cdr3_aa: CAWSFTGVSYEQYF; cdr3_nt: TGTGCCTGGAGTTTTACAGGGGTCTCCTACGAGCAGTACTTC
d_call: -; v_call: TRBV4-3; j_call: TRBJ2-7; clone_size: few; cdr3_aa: CASSRLSPQAGSSYEQYF; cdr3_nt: TGCGCCAGCAGCCGGCTTTCGCCCCAGGCCGGAAGCTCCTACGAGCAGTACTTC
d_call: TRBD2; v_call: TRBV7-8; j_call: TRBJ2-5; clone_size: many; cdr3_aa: CASSLWRLAEETQYF; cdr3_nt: TGTGCCAGCAGCTTATGGAGACTAGCAGAAGAGACCCAGTACTTC
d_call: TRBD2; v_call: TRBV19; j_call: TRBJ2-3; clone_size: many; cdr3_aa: CASSIGAGVVPDTQYF; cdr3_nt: TGTGCCAGTAGTATTGGAGCGGGAGTGGTGCCAGATACGCAGTATTTT
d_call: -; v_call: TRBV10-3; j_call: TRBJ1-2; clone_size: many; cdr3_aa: CAISDQDRLRNYGYTF; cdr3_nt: TGTGCCATCAGTGACCAAGACAGGCTTAGGAACTATGGCTACACCTTC
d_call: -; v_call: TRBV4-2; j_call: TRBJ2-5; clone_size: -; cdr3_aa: CASSQDYGRIQETQYF; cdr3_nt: TGTGCCAGCAGCCAAGATTATGGCCGAATACAAGAGACCCAGTACTTC
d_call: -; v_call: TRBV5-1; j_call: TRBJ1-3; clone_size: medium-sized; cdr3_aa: CASSDLQDTIYF; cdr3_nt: TGCGCCAGCAGCGACCTTCAGGACACCATATATTTT
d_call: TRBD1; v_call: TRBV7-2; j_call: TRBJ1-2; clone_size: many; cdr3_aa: CASSPRTGGPYGYTF; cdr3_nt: TGTGCCAGCAGCCCTCGGACAGGGGGCCCCTATGGCTACACCTTC
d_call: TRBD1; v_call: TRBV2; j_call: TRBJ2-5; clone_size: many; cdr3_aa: CASSEITGGSETQYF; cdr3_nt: TGTGCCAGCAGTGAGATCACAGGGGGCAGTGAGACCCAGTACTTC
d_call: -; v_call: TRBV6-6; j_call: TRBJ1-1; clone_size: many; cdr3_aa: CASSPRGEGEAFF; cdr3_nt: TGTGCCAGCAGCCCTCGAGGGGAGGGTGAAGCTTTCTTT
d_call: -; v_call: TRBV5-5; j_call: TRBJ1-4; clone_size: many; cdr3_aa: CASSLAPRGNEKLFF; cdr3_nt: TGTGCCAGCAGCTTGGCCCCGCGGGGAAATGAAAAACTGTTTTTT
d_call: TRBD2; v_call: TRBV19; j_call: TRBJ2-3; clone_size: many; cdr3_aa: CASSEVPGREDTQYF; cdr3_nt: TGTGCCAGTAGTGAGGTGCCGGGGAGGGAGGATACGCAGTATTTT
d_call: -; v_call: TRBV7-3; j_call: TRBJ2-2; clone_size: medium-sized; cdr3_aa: CASRVGLLNTGELFF; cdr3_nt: TGTGCCAGCAGAGTAGGACTCTTGAACACCGGGGAGCTGTTTTTT
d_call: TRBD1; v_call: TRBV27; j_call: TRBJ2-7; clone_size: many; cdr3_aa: CASRPGQGAYEQYF; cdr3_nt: TGTGCCAGCAGACCGGGACAGGGGGCCTACGAGCAGTACTTC